The rows below give T cell receptor beta chains drawn from one sample of a study of T-cell memory formation after mild COVID-19. TCRdb re-derived calls from the 5' RACE reads in MiXCR, one entry per CDR3 protein. The sample holds approximately 150,000 distinct CDR3 sequences, around 13% seen once. Sequenced sample: PBMCs or a T cell subset sorted from them (not recorded which). The receptors here all came from an adult woman who had mild COVID-19 (a few samples of this study predate the infection). Cell type and time point are not known. Each CDR3 is given with its conserved first and last residue. Fields, in order: D gene, clone size, V gene, J gene, CDR3 DNA, CDR3 protein. The D gene is left open where the match is weak. The size field is filled for only some rows; it gives once, few, many or a size class.

d_gene: .; abundance: many; v_gene: TRBV30; j_gene: TRBJ2-1; CDR3nt: TGTGCCTGGAAAGCGAGCGGTGGTGAGCAGTTCTTC; CDR3aa: CAWKASGGEQFF
d_gene: TRBD2; abundance: many; v_gene: TRBV4-2; j_gene: TRBJ2-3; CDR3nt: TGTGCCAGCAGCCAAGATCTTGCGGGGGGGGCCCGTGAAGATACGCAGTATTTT; CDR3aa: CASSQDLAGGAREDTQYF
d_gene: .; abundance: .; v_gene: TRBV4-1; j_gene: TRBJ1-4; CDR3nt: TGCGCCAGCACCTCAGTGGCTTTCAATGAAAAACTGTTTTTT; CDR3aa: CASTSVAFNEKLFF
d_gene: TRBD1; abundance: .; v_gene: TRBV18; j_gene: TRBJ1-5; CDR3nt: TGTGCCAGCTCACTTGGGGACAGTAATAGCAATCAGCCCCAGCATTTT; CDR3aa: CASSLGDSNSNQPQHF
d_gene: .; abundance: many; v_gene: TRBV15; j_gene: TRBJ2-1; CDR3nt: TGTGCCACCAGCAGAGATCCGCAGGGGTGGGAGTTCTTC; CDR3aa: CATSRDPQGWEFF
d_gene: .; abundance: .; v_gene: TRBV5-6; j_gene: TRBJ2-1; CDR3nt: TGTGCCAGCACCTCGCACGGGGAGCAGTTCTTC; CDR3aa: CASTSHGEQFF
d_gene: .; abundance: few; v_gene: TRBV5-1; j_gene: TRBJ2-3; CDR3nt: TGCGCCAGCAGCTTGGTAGGAGGGAGTTCTAGCACAGATACGCAGTATTTT; CDR3aa: CASSLVGGSSSTDTQYF
d_gene: .; abundance: few; v_gene: TRBV11-2; j_gene: TRBJ2-1; CDR3nt: TGTGCCAGCAGTACAAGACCGAGCCGAAGCTCCTACAATGAGCAGTTCTTC; CDR3aa: CASSTRPSRSSYNEQFF
d_gene: .; abundance: .; v_gene: TRBV4-1; j_gene: TRBJ2-3; CDR3nt: TGCGCCAGCAGCCAAGACAGGGGCGCTAAAAGTACAGATACGCAGTATTTT; CDR3aa: CASSQDRGAKSTDTQYF
d_gene: .; abundance: few; v_gene: TRBV2; j_gene: TRBJ2-7; CDR3nt: TGTGCCAGCAGGCAGGTGGGGCAACCCGGCTACGAGCAGTACTTC; CDR3aa: CASRQVGQPGYEQYF
d_gene: TRBD2; abundance: .; v_gene: TRBV29-1; j_gene: TRBJ2-7; CDR3nt: TGCAGCGTCCCCCCTAGCGGGAAAACAGACGAGCAGTACTTC; CDR3aa: CSVPPSGKTDEQYF
d_gene: .; abundance: .; v_gene: TRBV20-1; j_gene: TRBJ2-7; CDR3nt: TGCAGTGCTACTAGCGACTCCTACGAGCAGTACTTC; CDR3aa: CSATSDSYEQYF
d_gene: TRBD2; abundance: .; v_gene: TRBV5-6; j_gene: TRBJ2-5; CDR3nt: TGTGCCAGCAGCTTCCGGACTAGCGGGGGAACCCGACAAGAGACCCAGTACTTC; CDR3aa: CASSFRTSGGTRQETQYF
d_gene: TRBD2; abundance: .; v_gene: TRBV6-4; j_gene: TRBJ2-2; CDR3nt: TGTGCCAGTAAAGAGCGGGAGAGTGACACCGGGGAGCTGTTTTTT; CDR3aa: CASKERESDTGELFF
d_gene: .; abundance: .; v_gene: TRBV30; j_gene: TRBJ1-6; CDR3nt: TGTGCCTGGAGTCCCCAGGGGCCGGCTAATTCACCCCTCCACTTT; CDR3aa: CAWSPQGPANSPLHF
d_gene: .; abundance: .; v_gene: TRBV11-1; j_gene: TRBJ2-7; CDR3nt: TGTGCCAGCACCTGGACAGTCACGGGGGCTTACGAGCAGTACTTC; CDR3aa: CASTWTVTGAYEQYF
d_gene: TRBD2; abundance: .; v_gene: TRBV27; j_gene: TRBJ2-1; CDR3nt: TGTGCCAGCAGTTTTCAGCTAGCGGGGGGTAATAAGCAGTTCTTC; CDR3aa: CASSFQLAGGNKQFF
d_gene: .; abundance: .; v_gene: TRBV24-1; j_gene: TRBJ2-1; CDR3nt: TGTGCCACCAGTCCCTGGGGGGATGGGAGTGAGCAGTTCTTC; CDR3aa: CATSPWGDGSEQFF
d_gene: .; abundance: .; v_gene: TRBV7-2; j_gene: TRBJ1-1; CDR3nt: TGTGCCAGCAGCTATTCTAGAGTTCCTGAAGCTTTCTTT; CDR3aa: CASSYSRVPEAFF
d_gene: .; abundance: many; v_gene: TRBV12-3/TRBV12-4; j_gene: TRBJ2-7; CDR3nt: TGTGCCAGCACCCCCCCCCGCGCTAGCTCCTACGAGCAGTACTTC; CDR3aa: CASTPPRASSYEQYF
d_gene: TRBD1; abundance: few; v_gene: TRBV25-1; j_gene: TRBJ1-2; CDR3nt: TGTGCCAGCAGTGATGATGGAGGACAGGGAGGCTATGGCTACACCTTC; CDR3aa: CASSDDGGQGGYGYTF
d_gene: .; abundance: few; v_gene: TRBV5-6; j_gene: TRBJ2-3; CDR3nt: TGTGCCAGCAGCGTAGAACCGTGGGGACTTACAGATACGCAGTATTTT; CDR3aa: CASSVEPWGLTDTQYF
d_gene: TRBD2; abundance: .; v_gene: TRBV27; j_gene: TRBJ2-5; CDR3nt: TGTGCCAGCAGTTTACGCCGTGGCGGGAGATTAGTGGAGACCCAGTACTTC; CDR3aa: CASSLRRGGRLVETQYF
d_gene: .; abundance: .; v_gene: TRBV18; j_gene: TRBJ1-2; CDR3nt: TGTGCCAGCTCACCAATCCAAACCGTCGGACGGACTGTCCTCTATGGCTACACCTTC; CDR3aa: CASSPIQTVGRTVLYGYTF
d_gene: TRBD2; abundance: .; v_gene: TRBV5-1; j_gene: TRBJ2-2; CDR3nt: TGCGCCAGCAGCCGGCTAGCGGGGGCCGTCACCAACACCGGGGAGCTGTTTTTT; CDR3aa: CASSRLAGAVTNTGELFF
d_gene: TRBD1; abundance: many; v_gene: TRBV7-8; j_gene: TRBJ1-1; CDR3nt: TGTGCCAGCAGCTCACAGGGGGGAACTGAAGCTTTCTTT; CDR3aa: CASSSQGGTEAFF
d_gene: .; abundance: many; v_gene: TRBV5-1; j_gene: TRBJ2-2; CDR3nt: TGCGCCAGCAGCGCAGACAGTACCGGGGAGCTGTTTTTT; CDR3aa: CASSADSTGELFF
d_gene: TRBD1; abundance: few; v_gene: TRBV10-3; j_gene: TRBJ1-5; CDR3nt: TGTGCCATCAGTGAGTTAGGGACAGGGCTGAATCAGCCCCAGCATTTT; CDR3aa: CAISELGTGLNQPQHF
d_gene: .; abundance: .; v_gene: TRBV12-3/TRBV12-4; j_gene: TRBJ2-7; CDR3nt: TGTGCCAGCAGTTTGGGGGAAAGTCGGACAGCCGTTTCGGCCGGGCAGTACTTC; CDR3aa: CASSLGESRTAVSAGQYF
d_gene: .; abundance: few; v_gene: TRBV12-3/TRBV12-4; j_gene: TRBJ2-1; CDR3nt: TGTGCCAGCAGTTTTCGTAGGACATCCTACAATGAGCAGTTCTTC; CDR3aa: CASSFRRTSYNEQFF
d_gene: .; abundance: .; v_gene: TRBV24-1; j_gene: TRBJ1-1; CDR3nt: TGTGCCACCCCGCGACCGCCGAACACTGAAGCTTTCTTT; CDR3aa: CATPRPPNTEAFF
d_gene: .; abundance: many; v_gene: TRBV7-8; j_gene: TRBJ1-2; CDR3nt: TGTGCCAGCAGCTTAGATCTTTTGCGGGCCCACTCTAACTATGGCTACACCTTC; CDR3aa: CASSLDLLRAHSNYGYTF
d_gene: .; abundance: many; v_gene: TRBV5-6; j_gene: TRBJ2-7; CDR3nt: TGTGCCAGCAGCGCGGAAACGGGAGTCTACGAGCAGTACTTC; CDR3aa: CASSAETGVYEQYF
d_gene: .; abundance: few; v_gene: TRBV7-9; j_gene: TRBJ2-1; CDR3nt: TGTGCCAGCAGCATACAGCTCTACAATGAGCAGTTCTTC; CDR3aa: CASSIQLYNEQFF
d_gene: .; abundance: .; v_gene: TRBV30; j_gene: TRBJ1-1; CDR3nt: TGTGCCTGGAGTTCCGGTATGAACACTGAAGCTTTCTTT; CDR3aa: CAWSSGMNTEAFF
d_gene: .; abundance: many; v_gene: TRBV6-5; j_gene: TRBJ1-1; CDR3nt: TGTGCCAGCAGTTTTTCATCGAACACTGAAGCTTTCTTT; CDR3aa: CASSFSSNTEAFF
d_gene: .; abundance: .; v_gene: TRBV5-1; j_gene: TRBJ2-7; CDR3nt: TGCGCCAGCAGCAAGGGGAGCCTGGACGAGCAGTACTTC; CDR3aa: CASSKGSLDEQYF
d_gene: TRBD2; abundance: .; v_gene: TRBV7-2; j_gene: TRBJ2-7; CDR3nt: TGTGCCAGCAGCTCCCGGACTAGCGGCTACGAGCAGTACTTC; CDR3aa: CASSSRTSGYEQYF
d_gene: .; abundance: few; v_gene: TRBV9; j_gene: TRBJ2-3; CDR3nt: TGTGCCAGCAGCGTAGGTGGCATCCTCACAGATACGCAGTATTTT; CDR3aa: CASSVGGILTDTQYF
d_gene: TRBD2; abundance: .; v_gene: TRBV3-1; j_gene: TRBJ2-7; CDR3nt: TGTGCCAGCAGCCAAGACCCAGGACTAGCGGGAGTCTACGAGCAGTACTTC; CDR3aa: CASSQDPGLAGVYEQYF
d_gene: .; abundance: .; v_gene: TRBV24-1; j_gene: TRBJ1-5; CDR3nt: TGTGCCACCAGTGATTTCGCTGGCAATCAGCCCCAGCATTTT; CDR3aa: CATSDFAGNQPQHF
d_gene: TRBD2; abundance: few; v_gene: TRBV14; j_gene: TRBJ2-4; CDR3nt: TGTGCCAGCAGCCCAGCGGGAGTACCCAAAAACATTCAGTACTTC; CDR3aa: CASSPAGVPKNIQYF
d_gene: TRBD1; abundance: .; v_gene: TRBV27; j_gene: TRBJ2-1; CDR3nt: TGTGCCAGCAGTTCCCGACAGGGTTACAATGAGCAGTTCTTC; CDR3aa: CASSSRQGYNEQFF
d_gene: .; abundance: .; v_gene: TRBV5-6; j_gene: TRBJ2-7; CDR3nt: TGTGCCAGCAGCCCGGGTGGCGTCTACGAGCAGTACTTC; CDR3aa: CASSPGGVYEQYF
d_gene: TRBD2; abundance: few; v_gene: TRBV29-1; j_gene: TRBJ2-2; CDR3nt: TGCAGCGTTGAAGGGATTAGCGGGAGTAGCGGGGAGCTGTTTTTT; CDR3aa: CSVEGISGSSGELFF
d_gene: .; abundance: few; v_gene: TRBV12-3/TRBV12-4; j_gene: TRBJ2-7; CDR3nt: TGTGCCAGCAGTCCCGCCATCTACGAGCAGTACTTC; CDR3aa: CASSPAIYEQYF
d_gene: .; abundance: few; v_gene: TRBV29-1; j_gene: TRBJ2-3; CDR3nt: TGCAGCGCCGGCACAGATACGCAGTATTTT; CDR3aa: CSAGTDTQYF
d_gene: .; abundance: many; v_gene: TRBV4-2; j_gene: TRBJ1-2; CDR3nt: TGTGCCAGCAGCCAGGGACCGGAGGCAGGGTATGGCTACACCTTC; CDR3aa: CASSQGPEAGYGYTF
d_gene: TRBD1; abundance: .; v_gene: TRBV7-9; j_gene: TRBJ2-5; CDR3nt: TGTGCCAGCAGCCCCGGGACAGGGGGCCGGGTGTGGGAGACCCAGTACTTC; CDR3aa: CASSPGTGGRVWETQYF
d_gene: TRBD2; abundance: .; v_gene: TRBV7-9; j_gene: TRBJ2-1; CDR3nt: TGTGCCAGCAGCCCAGCGGGAACCTCATACAATGAGCAGTTCTTC; CDR3aa: CASSPAGTSYNEQFF
d_gene: TRBD1; abundance: .; v_gene: TRBV5-1; j_gene: TRBJ1-2; CDR3nt: TGCGCCAGAGACGAAACAGGGGGCTATGGCTACACCTTC; CDR3aa: CARDETGGYGYTF
d_gene: TRBD1; abundance: .; v_gene: TRBV5-1; j_gene: TRBJ1-2; CDR3nt: TGCGCCAGCAGCTCAACCGGGACAGGGTCTAACTATGGCTACACCTTC; CDR3aa: CASSSTGTGSNYGYTF
d_gene: .; abundance: .; v_gene: TRBV4-3; j_gene: TRBJ2-1; CDR3nt: TGCGCCAGCAGCCAAGATGTAACAAAGCAGTTCTTC; CDR3aa: CASSQDVTKQFF
d_gene: TRBD1; abundance: .; v_gene: TRBV20-1; j_gene: TRBJ1-1; CDR3nt: TGCAGTGCGAGGGACAGCCCCGAAGCTTTCTTT; CDR3aa: CSARDSPEAFF
d_gene: .; abundance: few; v_gene: TRBV9; j_gene: TRBJ1-1; CDR3nt: TGTGCCAGCAGCGTACCCGGAACTGAAGCTTTCTTT; CDR3aa: CASSVPGTEAFF